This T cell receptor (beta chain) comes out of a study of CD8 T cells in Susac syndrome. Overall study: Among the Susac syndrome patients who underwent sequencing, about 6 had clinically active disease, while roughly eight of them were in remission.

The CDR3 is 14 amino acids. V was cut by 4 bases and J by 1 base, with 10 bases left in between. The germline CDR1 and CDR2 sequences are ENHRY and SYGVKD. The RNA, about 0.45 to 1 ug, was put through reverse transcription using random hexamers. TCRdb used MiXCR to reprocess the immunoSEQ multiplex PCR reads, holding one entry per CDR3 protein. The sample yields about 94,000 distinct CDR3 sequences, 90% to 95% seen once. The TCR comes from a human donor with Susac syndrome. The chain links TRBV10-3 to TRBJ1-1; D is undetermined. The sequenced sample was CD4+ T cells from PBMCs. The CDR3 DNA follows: TGTGCCATCAGTGGAGCCAGGAAGAACACTGAAGCTTTCTTT. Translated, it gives CAISGARKNTEAFF.